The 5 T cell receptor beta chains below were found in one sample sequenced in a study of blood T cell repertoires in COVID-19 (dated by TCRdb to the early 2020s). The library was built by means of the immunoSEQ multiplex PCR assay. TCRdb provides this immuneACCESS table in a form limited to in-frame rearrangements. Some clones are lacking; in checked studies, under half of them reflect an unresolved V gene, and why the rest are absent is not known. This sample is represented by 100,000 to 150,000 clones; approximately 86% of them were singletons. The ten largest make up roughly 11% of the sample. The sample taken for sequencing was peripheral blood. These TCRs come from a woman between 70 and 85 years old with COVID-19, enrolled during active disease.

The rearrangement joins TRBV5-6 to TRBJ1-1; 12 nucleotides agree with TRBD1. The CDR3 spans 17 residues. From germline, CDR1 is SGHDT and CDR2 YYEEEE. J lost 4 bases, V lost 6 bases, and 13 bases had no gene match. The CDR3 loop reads CASTPGTGGAVITEAFF. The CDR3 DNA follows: TGTGCCAGCACGCCCGGGACAGGGGGCGCGGTGATCACTGAAGCTTTCTTT. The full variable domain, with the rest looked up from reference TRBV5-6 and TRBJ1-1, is DAGVTQSPTHLIKTRGQQVTLRCSPKSGHDTVSWYQQALGQGPQFIFQYYEEEERQRGNFPDRFSGHQFPNYSSELNVNALLLGDSALYLCASTPGTGGAVITEAFFGQGTRLTVV.

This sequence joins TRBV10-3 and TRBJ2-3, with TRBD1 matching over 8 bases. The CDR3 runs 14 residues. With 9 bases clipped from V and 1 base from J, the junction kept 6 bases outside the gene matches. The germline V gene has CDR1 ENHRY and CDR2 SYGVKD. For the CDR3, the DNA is TGTGCCATAGCCTCGGGACAGGGCACAGATACGCAGTATTTT. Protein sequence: CAIASGQGTDTQYF.

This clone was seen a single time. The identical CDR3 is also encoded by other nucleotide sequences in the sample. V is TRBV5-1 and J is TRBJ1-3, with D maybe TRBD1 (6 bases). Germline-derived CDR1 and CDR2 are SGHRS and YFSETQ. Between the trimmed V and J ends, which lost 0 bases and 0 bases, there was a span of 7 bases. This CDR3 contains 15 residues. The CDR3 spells CASSLETGSGNTIYF. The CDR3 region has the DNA TGCGCCAGCAGCTTGGAGACAGGCTCTGGAAACACCATATATTTT.

The CDR3 is CASSSNGGGSRFF. The CDR3 coding sequence is TGTGCCAGCAGCTCGAACGGCGGGGGGTCCCGGTTCTTC. V gene TRBV7-9 combines with J gene TRBJ2-1; 8 bases match TRBD2. Looked up from germline, CDR1 is SEHNR and CDR2 is FQNEAQ (reference sequence). Unmatched junction bases numbered 11, after V lost 4 bases and J lost 15 bases. This CDR3 contains 13 residues.

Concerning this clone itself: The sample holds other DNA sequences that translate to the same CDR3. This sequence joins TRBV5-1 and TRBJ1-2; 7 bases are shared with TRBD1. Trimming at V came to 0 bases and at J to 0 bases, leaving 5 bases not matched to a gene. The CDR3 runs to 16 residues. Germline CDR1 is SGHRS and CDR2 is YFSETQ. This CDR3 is CASSLETGTANYGYTF. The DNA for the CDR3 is TGCGCCAGCAGCTTGGAGACCGGGACAGCTAACTATGGCTACACCTTC.